What follows is one T cell receptor beta chain and its context. Its cognate antigen is unknown. Germline assignment: CDR1 SGHRS and CDR2 YFSETQ. The CDR3 is 16 amino acids. The trim removed 1 base at V and 7 bases at J, leaving 8 bases unmatched. The sample is drawn from a study of OX40 agonist ivuxolimab in advanced cancers. General study results and limits: Clonal expansion among partial responders at 0.1-3.0 mg/kg ranked near the lowest.

Sequencing used immunoSEQ multiplex PCR; TCRdb keeps in-frame clones, though not all of them. The table has around 83,000 clones, about 90% seen once. The specimen comprised CD4+ or CD8+ T cells sorted from blood, sampled in a trial of the OX40 agonist ivuxolimab. The chain links TRBV5-1 to TRBJ2-1; 10 bases are shared with TRBD2. This TCR came from an adult with an advanced solid tumor such as melanoma, head and neck, liver or kidney cancer. Written as DNA, the CDR3 is TGCGCCAGCAGCTTGAGGCCTAGCGGGAGTAAAAATGAGCAGTTCTTC. Its translation: CASSLRPSGSKNEQFF.